A single sample gave rise to the 31 T cell receptor beta chains below, sequenced in a study of T cells expressing NK-cell markers. From the 5' RACE reads, TCRdb lists one entry per CDR3 protein and no DNA. Seen in this sample are 500,000 to 700,000 distinct CDR3 sequences; the ten most common clones hold approximately 3.6%. The sample comprised blood T cells: a sorted CD56 or NKG2C T cell subset, CD4+ or CD8+ T cells, or bulk PBMC T cells (not recorded which). The receptors stem from a man between 18 and 35 years old in good health.

The genes are TRBV12-3 or TRBV12-4 and TRBJ1-1; the D gene TCRdb calls, TRBD1, cannot be checked with no DNA. The CDR3 extends over 14 amino acids. CDR3 sequence: CASSPSQGVTEAFF.

The rearrangement joins TRBV11-2 to TRBJ2-7; the TCRdb call, TRBD1, lacks DNA for checking. Germline lookup yields CDR1 SGHAT and CDR2 FQNNGV. CDR3 length equals 14 residues. The CDR3 loop is CASSFTGTTYEQYF. The full variable domain, completed using reference TRBV11-2 and TRBJ2-7, is EAGVAQSPRYKIIEKRQSVAFWCNPISGHATLYWYQQILGQGPKLLIQFQNNGVVDDSQLPKDRFSAERLKGVDSTLKIQPAKLEDSAVYLCASSFTGTTYEQYFGPGTRLTVT.

The rearrangement uses TRBV27 and TRBJ1-5; TCRdb gives TRBD1 as the D gene, but with no DNA this cannot be confirmed. In germline, CDR1 is MNHEY, CDR2 SMNVEV (reference sequence). The CDR3 has 15 residues. The CDR3: CASSSGGAQDQPQHF.

V is TRBV6-5 and J is TRBJ2-3. In germline, CDR1 is MNHEY, CDR2 SVGAGI. The CDR3 totals 13 residues. The CDR3 reads CASSYPGTDTQYF.

The V call is TRBV10-3, the J call TRBJ1-4; the D call of TRBD1 rests on TCRdb alone, since no DNA is present to check it. The V gene's germline CDR1 is ENHRY and CDR2 SYGVKD. This CDR3 has 13 amino acids. The CDR3: CAISEGTTEKLSF.

The chain has TRBV20-1 and TRBJ2-3; TCRdb's D gene call, TRBD2, goes unchecked for lack of DNA. Germline CDR1 is DFQATT and CDR2 is SNEGSKA (reference sequence). This CDR3 spans 15 amino acids. The CDR3 sequence is CSASVAGGGPDTQYF.

The J gene is TRBJ2-7, the V gene TRBV3-1; TCRdb selects TRBD1, and the lack of DNA leaves this call unchecked. From germline, CDR1 is LGHDT and CDR2 YNNKEL (reference sequence). This CDR3 spans 14 amino acids. This chain's CDR3 is CASSQGTGGSEQYF.

This sequence joins TRBV25-1 and TRBJ1-4; absent DNA, TCRdb's TRBD1 call cannot be checked. The V gene's germline CDR1 is MGHDK and CDR2 SYGVNS. The CDR3 covers 13 residues. This CDR3 reads CASSGYRGEKLFF.

This chain links TRBV20-1 with TRBJ2-5; with no DNA, the TCRdb D assignment of TRBD1 cannot be verified. The CDR3 totals 14 residues. Germline loops: CDR1 DFQATT, CDR2 SNEGSKA (reference sequence). The chain's CDR3 is CSARSVQGRETQYF.

V usage is TRBV5-6 and J usage is TRBJ2-5; TCRdb outputs TRBD1, but without DNA this stays unchecked. The CDR3 consists of 16 residues. Germline V gene sequence: CDR1 SGHDT, CDR2 YYEEEE. The CDR3 spells CASSLPGTGDRETQYF.

The genes are TRBV7-2 and TRBJ2-5. This CDR3 comprises 14 residues. Germline assignment: CDR1 SGHTA and CDR2 FQGNSA. CDR3 sequence: CASSLSIVEETQYF.

V usage is TRBV7-9 and J usage is TRBJ2-7; there is no DNA to check the TCRdb D call of TRBD2. CDR1 SEHNR and CDR2 FQNEAQ come from the germline V gene (reference sequence). The CDR3 spans 17 residues. Here the CDR3 reads CASSLMGIAGGPVEQYF.

The chain joins TRBV15 to TRBJ2-1; TCRdb's D call, TRBD2, is unchecked because there is no DNA. From germline, CDR1 is LNHNV and CDR2 YYDKDF (reference sequence). The CDR3 is 16 amino acids. CDR3 protein: CATSRDGGGPWNEQFF.

The gene calls are TRBV20-1 and TRBJ1-1. Looked up from germline, CDR1 is DFQATT and CDR2 is SNEGSKA (reference sequence). CDR3 size: 12 residues. The CDR3 region is CSARVGTPEAFF.

The chain is built from TRBV9 and TRBJ2-5; TCRdb designates TRBD1, a call that cannot be tested without DNA. The CDR3 spans 16 residues. From germline, CDR1 is SGDLS and CDR2 YYNGEE. The CDR3 spells CASSAKGGYRRETQYF.

J is TRBJ2-7 and V is TRBV20-1; TCRdb lists TRBD1, though no DNA is available to test this call. Germline V gives CDR1 DFQATT, CDR2 SNEGSKA (reference sequence). The CDR3 consists of 15 residues. The CDR3 sequence: CSACLRDTPTYEQYF.

This rearrangement joins TRBV6-5 to TRBJ1-1. The germline V gene encodes CDR1 MNHEY and CDR2 SVGAGI. The CDR3 totals 15 residues. The CDR3 sequence: CASSLPGAVNTEAFF.

The chain recombines TRBV20-1 with TRBJ2-5; with no DNA, the TCRdb D assignment of TRBD1 cannot be verified. The CDR3 runs 15 residues. CDR1 is DFQATT, CDR2 SNEGSKA, per germline (reference sequence). This CDR3 reads CSALYQTGTRETQYF.

The V call is TRBV12-3 or TRBV12-4, the J call TRBJ2-2; the TRBD2 assignment by TCRdb is unverifiable without DNA. This CDR3 has 15 residues. CDR3 sequence: CASILGLTGTGELFF.

The chain recombines TRBV9 with TRBJ2-3. Germline-derived CDR1 and CDR2 are SGDLS and YYNGEE. CDR3 length: 15 residues. CDR3 loop: CASSAASYGEDTQYF.

The rearrangement links TRBV5-1 to TRBJ2-1. Germline-derived CDR1 and CDR2 are SGHRS and YFSETQ. There are 14 residues in the CDR3. The CDR3: CASSSPTVGNEQFF.

The V call is TRBV11-2, the J call TRBJ1-5. The CDR3 totals 18 residues. Germline CDR1 SGHAT, CDR2 FQNNGV. Here the CDR3 reads CASSSGLGRGLSNQPQHF.

The V and J genes are TRBV7-2 and TRBJ2-7; TCRdb's D gene call, TRBD2, goes unchecked for lack of DNA. There are 11 residues in the CDR3. Germline loops: CDR1 SGHTA, CDR2 FQGNSA. The CDR3 spells CASSWRVEQYF.

V and J are TRBV2 and TRBJ2-7; with no DNA, the TCRdb D assignment of TRBD1 cannot be verified. CDR3 length: 13 amino acids. Germline loops: CDR1 SNHLY, CDR2 FYNNEI. The CDR3 sequence is CASRRTETYEQYF.

Here the CDR3 reads CASSRGRGDSPLHF. This chain joins TRBV19 and TRBJ1-6; the D call from TCRdb, TRBD1, cannot be confirmed without DNA. Germline V gene lookup returns CDR1 LNHDA and CDR2 SQIVND (reference sequence). The CDR3 length is 14 residues.

The chain employs TRBV29-1 and TRBJ2-3; TCRdb calls TRBD1, which cannot be checked without DNA. Germline CDR1 reads SQVTM; CDR2 reads ANQGSEA. This CDR3 comprises 13 residues. The CDR3 sequence is CSGQGWGTDTQYF.

The chain carries TRBV12-3 or TRBV12-4 and TRBJ2-3; with no DNA, the TCRdb D assignment of TRBD2 cannot be verified. This CDR3 spans 15 amino acids. CDR3 in amino acids: CASSLVTSDTDTQYF.

The V gene is TRBV11-2, the J gene TRBJ2-7. The germline gives CDR1 SGHAT, CDR2 FQNNGV. There are 17 residues in the CDR3. The CDR3 loop is CASSLPNTYSDNYEQYF.

The chain links TRBV20-1 to TRBJ2-2; TCRdb's D gene call, TRBD2, goes unchecked for lack of DNA. The CDR3 contains 12 residues. Germline V gene sequence: CDR1 DFQATT, CDR2 SNEGSKA (reference sequence). The CDR3 region is CSAEGLTGELFF.

The chain has TRBV20-1 and TRBJ2-1; TCRdb gives TRBD1 as the D gene, but with no DNA this cannot be confirmed. The germline V gene has CDR1 DFQATT and CDR2 SNEGSKA (reference sequence). This CDR3 contains 11 residues. The CDR3 is CSARAGTKEFF.

V and J are TRBV11-1 and TRBJ2-1. The CDR3 consists of 13 residues. Looked up from germline, CDR1 is SGHAT and CDR2 is FQDESV (reference sequence). The chain's CDR3 is CASSFGQRNEQFF. Using reference TRBV11-1 and TRBJ2-1 for the parts outside the CDR3, the full variable domain is EAEVAQSPRYKITEKSQAVAFWCDPISGHATLYWYRQILGQGPELLVQFQDESVVDDSQLPKDRFSAERLKGVDSTLKIQPAELGDSAMYLCASSFGQRNEQFFGPGTRLTVL.